This T cell receptor beta chain was profiled in a study of shared clonotypes between healthy human individuals. V lost 0 bases to trimming and J lost 5 bases; unmatched junction nucleotides: 7. This CDR3 is built from 16 residues. Germline assignment: CDR1 SGHDT and CDR2 YYEEEE. Regarding the study as a whole: A handful of donors had 5% to 6% of their naive CD4 clonotypes in common. Naive subsets generally exceeded memory subsets in estimated richness.

A word on this clone: What it binds is unknown.

The assay was immunoSEQ multiplex PCR, and TCRdb's table has in-frame clones only and misses some. The table shows approximately 1.5 million clones, with under 99% occurring only once. The sequence was obtained from a man aged 30-40 years in good health. Sample: naive CD4+ T cells sorted from blood. Noted subset: CD45RA+ positively selected. V and J are TRBV5-6 and TRBJ2-3, with 9 bases matching TRBD2. The CDR3 nucleotides read TGTGCCAGCAGCTTGGTGGCGGGAGGGCCGGGAGATACGCAGTATTTT. Protein sequence: CASSLVAGGPGDTQYF. Looking up the rest from reference TRBV5-6 and TRBJ2-3 gives the full variable domain: DAGVTQSPTHLIKTRGQQVTLRCSPKSGHDTVSWYQQALGQGPQFIFQYYEEEERQRGNFPDRFSGHQFPNYSSELNVNALLLGDSALYLCASSLVAGGPGDTQYFGPGTRLTVL.